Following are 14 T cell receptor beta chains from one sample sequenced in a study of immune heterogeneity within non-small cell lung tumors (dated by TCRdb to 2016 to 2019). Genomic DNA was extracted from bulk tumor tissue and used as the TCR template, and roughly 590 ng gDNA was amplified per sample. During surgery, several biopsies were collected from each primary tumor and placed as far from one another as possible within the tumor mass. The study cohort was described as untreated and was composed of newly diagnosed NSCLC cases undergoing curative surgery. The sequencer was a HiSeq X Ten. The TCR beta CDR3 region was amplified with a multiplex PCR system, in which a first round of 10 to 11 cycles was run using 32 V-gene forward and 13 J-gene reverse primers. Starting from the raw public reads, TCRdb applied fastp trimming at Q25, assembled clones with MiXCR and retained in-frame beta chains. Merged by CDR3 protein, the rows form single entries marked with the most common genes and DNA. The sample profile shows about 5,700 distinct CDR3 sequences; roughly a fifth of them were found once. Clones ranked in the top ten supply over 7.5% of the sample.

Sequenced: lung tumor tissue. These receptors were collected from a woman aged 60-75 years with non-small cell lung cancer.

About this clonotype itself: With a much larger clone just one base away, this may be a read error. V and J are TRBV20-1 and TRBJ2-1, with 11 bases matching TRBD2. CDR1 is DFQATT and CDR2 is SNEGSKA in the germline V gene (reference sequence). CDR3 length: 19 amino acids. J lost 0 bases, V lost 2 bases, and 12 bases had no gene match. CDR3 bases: TGCAGTGCTAGATACCGGCTAGCGGGAGGCCCGATCTCCTACAATGAGCAGTTCTTC. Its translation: CSARYRLAGGPISYNEQFF.

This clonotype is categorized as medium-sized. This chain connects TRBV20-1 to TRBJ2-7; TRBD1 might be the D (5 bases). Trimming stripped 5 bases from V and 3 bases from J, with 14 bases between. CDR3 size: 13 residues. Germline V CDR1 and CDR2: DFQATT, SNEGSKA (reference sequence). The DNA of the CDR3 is TGCAGTGCTCCCGACAGAGTTAGCTACGAGCAGTACTTC. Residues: CSAPDRVSYEQYF.

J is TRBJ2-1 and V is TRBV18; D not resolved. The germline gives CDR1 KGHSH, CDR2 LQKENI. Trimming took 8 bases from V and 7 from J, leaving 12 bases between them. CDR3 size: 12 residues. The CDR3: CASDPGWNEQFF. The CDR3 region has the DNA TGTGCCAGCGACCCTGGTTGGAATGAGCAGTTCTTC.

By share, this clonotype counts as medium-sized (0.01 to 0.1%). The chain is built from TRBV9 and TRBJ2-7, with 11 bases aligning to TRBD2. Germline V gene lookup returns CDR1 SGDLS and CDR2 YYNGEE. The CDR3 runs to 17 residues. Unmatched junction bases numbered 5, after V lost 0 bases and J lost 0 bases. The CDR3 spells CASSVGHGTSGSYEQYF. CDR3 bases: TGTGCCAGCAGCGTAGGACATGGGACTAGCGGCTCCTACGAGCAGTACTTC.

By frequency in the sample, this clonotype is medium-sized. The chain's CDR3 is CAWKGVDTDTQYF. The CDR3 DNA sequence: TGTGCCTGGAAGGGGGTGGACACAGATACGCAGTATTTT. The chain joins TRBV30 to TRBJ2-3, with D maybe TRBD1 (6 bases). Deletions cut 4 bases from V and 2 bases from J, with 10 bases between. This CDR3 has 13 residues. The germline V gene encodes CDR1 GTSNPN and CDR2 SVGIG (reference sequence).

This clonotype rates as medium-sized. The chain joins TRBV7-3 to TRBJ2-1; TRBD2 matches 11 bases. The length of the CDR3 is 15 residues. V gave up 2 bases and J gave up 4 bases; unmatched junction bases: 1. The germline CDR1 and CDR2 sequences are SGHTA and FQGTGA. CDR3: CASSLGTSGYNEQFF. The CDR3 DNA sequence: TGTGCCAGCAGCTTAGGGACTAGCGGTTACAATGAGCAGTTCTTC. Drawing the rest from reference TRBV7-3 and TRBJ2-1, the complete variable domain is GAGVSQTPSNKVTEKGKYVELRCDPISGHTALYWYRQSLGQGPEFLIYFQGTGAADDSGLPNDRFFAVRPEGSVSTLKIQRTERGDSAVYLCASSLGTSGYNEQFFGPGTRLTVL.

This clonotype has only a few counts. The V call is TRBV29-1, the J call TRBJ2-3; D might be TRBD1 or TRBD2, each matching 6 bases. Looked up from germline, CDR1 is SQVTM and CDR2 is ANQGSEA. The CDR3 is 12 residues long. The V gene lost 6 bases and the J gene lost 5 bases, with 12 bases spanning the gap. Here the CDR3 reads CSVRGAEDTQYF. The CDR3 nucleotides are TGCAGCGTAAGGGGGGCGGAAGATACGCAGTATTTT.

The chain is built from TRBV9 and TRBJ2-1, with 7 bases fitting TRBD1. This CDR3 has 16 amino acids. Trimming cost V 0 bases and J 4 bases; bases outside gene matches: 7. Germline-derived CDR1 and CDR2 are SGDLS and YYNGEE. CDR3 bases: TGTGCCAGCAGCGTAGCGGGACAGAGAGGTTACAATGAGCAGTTCTTC. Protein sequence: CASSVAGQRGYNEQFF.

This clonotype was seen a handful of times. The CDR3 DNA sequence: TGTGCCAGCACCCCCGGACAGGGGGACTACGAGCAGTACTTC. Translated: CASTPGQGDYEQYF. The chain joins TRBV5-4 to TRBJ2-7; 10 bases align to TRBD1. This CDR3 contains 14 residues. Per the germline V gene, CDR1 is SGHNT and CDR2 is YYREEE (reference sequence). The V segment lost 6 bases and the J segment 3 bases; nucleotides outside the gene matches: 6. Drawing the rest from reference TRBV5-4 and TRBJ2-7, the complete variable domain is ETGVTQSPTHLIKTRGQQVTLRCSSQSGHNTVSWYQQALGQGPQFIFQYYREEENGRGNFPPRFSGLQFPNYSSELNVNALELDDSALYLCASTPGQGDYEQYFGPGTRLTVT.

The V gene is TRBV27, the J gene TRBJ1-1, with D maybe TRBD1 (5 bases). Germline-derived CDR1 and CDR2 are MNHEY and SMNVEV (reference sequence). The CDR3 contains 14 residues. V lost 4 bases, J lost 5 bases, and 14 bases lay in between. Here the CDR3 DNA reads TGTGCCAGCAGTTCCTCCTCGCAGGGAACTGAAGCTTTCTTT. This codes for CASSSSSQGTEAFF.

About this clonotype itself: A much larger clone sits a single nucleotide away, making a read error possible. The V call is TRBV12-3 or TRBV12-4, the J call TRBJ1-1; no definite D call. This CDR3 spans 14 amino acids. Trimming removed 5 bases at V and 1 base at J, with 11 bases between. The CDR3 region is CASSPGRENTEAFF. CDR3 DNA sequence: TGTGCCAGCAGTCCGGGGAGGGAGAACACTGAAGCTTTCTTT.

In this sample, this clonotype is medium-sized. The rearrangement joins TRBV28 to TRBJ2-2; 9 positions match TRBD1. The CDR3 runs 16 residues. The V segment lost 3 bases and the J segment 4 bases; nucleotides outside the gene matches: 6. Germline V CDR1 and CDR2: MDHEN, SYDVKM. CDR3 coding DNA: TGTGCCAGCAGTTTGCTGACAGGGGGGCTCACCGGGGAGCTGTTTTTT. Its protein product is CASSLLTGGLTGELFF.

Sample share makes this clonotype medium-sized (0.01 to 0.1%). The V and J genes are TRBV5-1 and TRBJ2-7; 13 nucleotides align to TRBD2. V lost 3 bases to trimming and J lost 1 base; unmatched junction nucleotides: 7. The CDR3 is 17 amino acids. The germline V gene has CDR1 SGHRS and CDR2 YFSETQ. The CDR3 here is CASSSGLAGVFSYEQYF. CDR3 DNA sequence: TGCGCCAGCAGCTCCGGACTAGCGGGAGTTTTTTCCTACGAGCAGTACTTC.

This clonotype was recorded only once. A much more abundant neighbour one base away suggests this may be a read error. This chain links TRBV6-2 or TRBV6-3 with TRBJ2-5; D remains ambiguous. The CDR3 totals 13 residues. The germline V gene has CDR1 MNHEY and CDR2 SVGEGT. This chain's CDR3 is CASSPGVLETHYF. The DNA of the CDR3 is TGTGCCAGCAGTCCCGGAGTCCTGGAGACCCATTACTTC.